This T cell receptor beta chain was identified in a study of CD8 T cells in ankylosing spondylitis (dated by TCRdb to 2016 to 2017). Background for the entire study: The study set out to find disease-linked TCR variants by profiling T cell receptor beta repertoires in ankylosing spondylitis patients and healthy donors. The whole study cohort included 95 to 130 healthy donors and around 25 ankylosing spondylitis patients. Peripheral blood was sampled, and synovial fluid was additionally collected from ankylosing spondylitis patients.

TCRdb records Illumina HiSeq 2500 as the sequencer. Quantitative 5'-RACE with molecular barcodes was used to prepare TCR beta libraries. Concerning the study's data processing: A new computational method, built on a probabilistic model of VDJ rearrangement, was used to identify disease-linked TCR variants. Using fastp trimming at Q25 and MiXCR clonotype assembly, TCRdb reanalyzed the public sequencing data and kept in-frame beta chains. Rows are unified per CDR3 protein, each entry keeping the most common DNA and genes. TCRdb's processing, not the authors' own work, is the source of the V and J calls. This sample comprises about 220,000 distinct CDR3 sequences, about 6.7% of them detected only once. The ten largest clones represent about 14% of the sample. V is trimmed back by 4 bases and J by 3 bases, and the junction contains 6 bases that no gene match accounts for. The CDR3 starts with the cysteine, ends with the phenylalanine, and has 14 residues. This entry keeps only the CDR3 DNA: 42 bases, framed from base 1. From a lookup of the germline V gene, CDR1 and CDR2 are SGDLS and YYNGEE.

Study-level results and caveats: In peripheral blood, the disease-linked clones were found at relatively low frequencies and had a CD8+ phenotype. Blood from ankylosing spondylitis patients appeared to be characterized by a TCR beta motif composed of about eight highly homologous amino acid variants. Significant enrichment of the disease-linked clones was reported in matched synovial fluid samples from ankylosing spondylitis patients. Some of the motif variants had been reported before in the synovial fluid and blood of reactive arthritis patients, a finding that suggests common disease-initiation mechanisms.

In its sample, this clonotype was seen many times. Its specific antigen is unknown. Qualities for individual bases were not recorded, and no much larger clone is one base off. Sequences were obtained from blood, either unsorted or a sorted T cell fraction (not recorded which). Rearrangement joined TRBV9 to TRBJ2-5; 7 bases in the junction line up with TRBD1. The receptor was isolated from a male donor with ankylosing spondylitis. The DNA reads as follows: TGTGCCAGCAGCCCCGGGGACAGAAAAGAGACCCAGTACTTC. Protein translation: CASSPGDRKETQYF.